The 30 T cell receptor beta chains below were found in one sample sequenced in a study of T cell repertoires in cytomegalovirus infection. These receptors have no known antigen. TCRdb analysed the reads with MiXCR anew, one entry per CDR3 protein. The table records 650,000 to 850,000 distinct CDR3 sequences, almost 30% of them present only once. The sample here was cultured CD8+ T cells from PBMCs, taken from culture after CMV antigen stimulation. These receptors came from a human donor in good health (CMV status not recorded). Some clones in this sample may be carry-over from other donors' samples.

The rearrangement links TRBV20-1 to TRBJ2-3; 10 bases align to TRBD2. The CDR3 is made up of 16 amino acids. The ends lost 0 bases at V and 5 bases at J; junction bases unmatched: 8. CDR1 is DFQATT, CDR2 SNEGSKA, per germline (reference sequence). Here the CDR3 reads CSARDPGLAYLDTQYF. The DNA for the CDR3 is TGCAGTGCTAGAGATCCGGGACTAGCGTATTTAGATACGCAGTATTTT.

In this sample, this clonotype turned up a few times. This chain uses TRBV10-2 with TRBJ2-7; D unresolved. The germline V gene encodes CDR1 WSHSY and CDR2 SAAADI. Trimming took 4 bases from V and 3 from J, leaving 13 bases between them. The CDR3 is 14 amino acids. The CDR3 region has the DNA TGCGCCAGCAGTGCTAGAGCGCGAGACTACGAGCAGTACTTC. Its protein product is CASSARARDYEQYF.

This clonotype has just a few counts. This chain links TRBV19 with TRBJ1-5; maybe TRBD1 (5 bases). Germline CDR1 and CDR2: LNHDA and SQIVND (reference sequence). The CDR3 is made up of 12 amino acids. Trimming took off 8 bases at V and 7 bases at J, with 12 bases between the two ends. CDR3 sequence: CASAIGGQPQHF. DNA for the CDR3: TGTGCCAGTGCCATCGGGGGGCAGCCCCAGCATTTT.

With respect to this clonotype: The limits of the CDR3 on the DNA are not certain, so only TCRdb's listed CDR3 is given. The chain has TRBV6-1 and TRBJ1-1; the DNA was not used to check the table's D call, TRBD1. The length of the CDR3 is 16 amino acids, counting both ends. In germline, CDR1 is MNHNS, CDR2 SASEGT. CDR3 amino acids: CASILVPGQGYTEAFF.

This rearrangement joins TRBV27 to TRBJ1-2, with D perhaps TRBD1 (5 bases). The CDR3 is 18 residues long. The germline V gene encodes CDR1 MNHEY and CDR2 SMNVEV (reference sequence). Trimming shortened V by 0 bases and J by 7 bases, and 24 bases separated the two germline ends. CDR3 nucleotide sequence: TGTGCCAGCAGTTTATCGGGGACCCCTACACCTACTTTTGGTGGCTACACCTTC. It yields the protein CASSLSGTPTPTFGGYTF.

There are a few counts of this clonotype. The rearrangement links TRBV5-6 to TRBJ2-7; perhaps D is TRBD1 or TRBD2 (5 bases each). Germline CDR1 SGHDT, CDR2 YYEEEE. The CDR3 sequence is 13 residues long. V was cut by 4 bases and J by 5 bases, with 13 bases left in between. CDR3 DNA: TGTGCCAGCAGCACCGGGACCCATAACGAGCAGTACGTC. Translated, it gives CASSTGTHNEQYV.

This clonotype appeared once. The chain couples TRBV2 to TRBJ1-1, with D possibly matching TRBD1 (6 bases). The V gene's germline CDR1 is SNHLY and CDR2 FYNNEI. The V end was cut by 8 bases, the J end by 4 bases, with 17 bases between. The CDR3 consists of 14 residues. The CDR3 DNA sequence: TGTGCCAGCCTCCCCCCGGGGGCGACCACTGAAGCTTTCTTT. Protein: CASLPPGATTEAFF. Complete variable domain (other parts from reference TRBV2 and TRBJ1-1): EPEVTQTPSHQVTQMGQEVILRCVPISNHLYFYWYRQILGQKVEFLVSFYNNEISEKSEIFDDQFSVERPDGSNFTLKIRSTKLEDSAMYFCASLPPGATTEAFFGQGTRLTVV.

The table lists this clonotype with a count of one. The rearrangement joins TRBV18 to TRBJ1-1; 9 nucleotides line up with TRBD1. The CDR3 covers 17 residues. V lost 1 base to trimming and J lost 4 bases; unmatched junction nucleotides: 10. Looked up from germline, CDR1 is KGHSH and CDR2 is LQKENI. The CDR3 spells CASSPLGQGGMSTEAFF. The CDR3 nucleotides read TGTGCCAGCTCACCACTGGGACAGGGTGGTATGAGCACTGAAGCTTTCTTT.

The CDR3 spells CASSSAPGTEAFF. CDR3 nucleotide sequence: TGTGCCAGCAGTTCCGCCCCAGGCACTGAAGCTTTCTTT. V usage is TRBV6-5 and J usage is TRBJ1-1, with D uncertain. Trimming pared 4 bases from V and 4 bases from J, leaving 10 bases between. Germline-derived CDR1 and CDR2 are MNHEY and SVGAGI. This CDR3 is 13 amino acids long.

The gene calls are TRBV4-2 and TRBJ2-1, with TRBD2 matching over 9 bases. The ends lost 0 bases at V and 0 bases at J; junction bases unmatched: 9. The CDR3 is 19 amino acids. Germline lookup yields CDR1 LGHNA and CDR2 YNFKEQ. In DNA, the CDR3 is TGTGCCAGCAGCCAAGACCTCCCTATTAGCGGGGGCTCCTACAATGAGCAGTTCTTC. Translation: CASSQDLPISGGSYNEQFF.

The chain couples TRBV2 to TRBJ2-3; D could derive from TRBD1 or TRBD2 (6 bases each). The CDR3 consists of 15 residues. CDR1 SNHLY and CDR2 FYNNEI come from the germline V gene. Trimming took off 8 bases at V and 1 base at J, with 16 bases between the two ends. Here the CDR3 DNA reads TGTGCCAGCCCACGCCCCGGGGGCCGCACAGATACGCAGTATTTT. This codes for CASPRPGGRTDTQYF.

This clonotype was counted between two and nine times. This chain uses TRBV6-1 with TRBJ2-4; 7 bases fit TRBD2. In germline, CDR1 is MNHNS, CDR2 SASEGT. The CDR3 is 15 residues long. Trimming took 4 bases from V and 1 from J; bases not matched to a gene: 4. CDR3 bases: TGTGCCAGCAGTGTTGGGAGGGCGGCCAAAAACATTCAGTACTTC. It codes for CASSVGRAAKNIQYF.

This clonotype was picked up many times. This CDR3 is CASSPAGRPMNTEAFF. Here the CDR3 DNA reads TGTGCCAGCAGCCCGGCTGGCAGGCCCATGAACACTGAAGCTTTCTTT. The chain recombines TRBV7-8 with TRBJ1-1; D remains ambiguous. CDR1 is SGHVS, CDR2 FQNEAQ, per germline. V gave up 5 bases and J gave up 0 bases, with 16 bases separating them. The length of the CDR3 is 16 residues.

V and J are TRBV10-3 and TRBJ2-3; TRBD2 matches at 10 bases. Germline V lookup: CDR1 ENHRY, CDR2 SYGVKD. The ends lost 0 bases at V and 3 bases at J; junction bases unmatched: 6. This CDR3 is built from 17 residues. As DNA, the CDR3 is TGTGCCATCAGTGAGTCGACAGCGGGGGGGCTTACAGATACGCAGTATTTT. Protein: CAISESTAGGLTDTQYF.

The chain recombines TRBV28 with TRBJ2-1; D possibly corresponds to TRBD2 (6 bases). The CDR3 covers 16 residues. Trimming cost V 3 bases and J 12 bases, with 24 bases left between them. Germline CDR1 is MDHEN and CDR2 is SYDVKM. In DNA form, the CDR3 reads TGTGCCAGCAGTTTTGTTGGAGGCCCGGGGGTGAGCGGGCAGTTCTTC. It translates to CASSFVGGPGVSGQFF.

Only a few counts were recorded for this clonotype. V usage is TRBV6-1 and J usage is TRBJ2-7; TRBD1 matches 7 bases. Germline V lookup: CDR1 MNHNS, CDR2 SASEGT. V dropped 8 bases and J dropped 3; count of bases not matched to a gene: 7. This CDR3 region has 13 residues. The CDR3 DNA is TGTGCCAGCGTGGACAGGATAATCTACGAGCAGTACTTC. Protein product: CASVDRIIYEQYF.

This clonotype occurred a few times. The V gene is TRBV5-6, the J gene TRBJ2-2, with 12 positions matching TRBD1. Germline V gives CDR1 SGHDT, CDR2 YYEEEE. The CDR3 is 19 amino acids. J lost 0 bases, V lost 4 bases, and 10 bases had no gene match. The CDR3 loop reads CASSHRDRGPFANTGELFF. In DNA, the CDR3 is TGTGCCAGCAGCCACCGGGACAGGGGGCCATTCGCGAACACCGGGGAGCTGTTTTTT. Complete variable domain (other parts from reference TRBV5-6 and TRBJ2-2): DAGVTQSPTHLIKTRGQQVTLRCSPKSGHDTVSWYQQALGQGPQFIFQYYEEEERQRGNFPDRFSGHQFPNYSSELNVNALLLGDSALYLCASSHRDRGPFANTGELFFGEGSRLTVL.

This clonotype was found once. The chain joins TRBV6-8 to TRBJ2-5; D is unresolved. The CDR3 spans 15 residues. From germline, CDR1 is MNHGY and CDR2 SAAAGT. Trimming pared 5 bases from V and 3 bases from J, leaving 16 bases between. The CDR3 here is CASSHPPLREETQYF. The CDR3 DNA sequence: TGTGCCAGCAGTCACCCCCCTCTCAGAGAAGAGACCCAGTACTTC.

This chain links TRBV11-2 with TRBJ1-6; perhaps TRBD1 as D (5 bases). The germline V gene encodes CDR1 SGHAT and CDR2 FQNNGV. V lost 3 bases, J lost 9 bases, and 21 bases lay in between. The CDR3 loop spans 17 amino acids. CDR3 in amino acids: CASSLWGGWTQISPLHF. For the CDR3, the DNA is TGTGCCAGCAGCTTGTGGGGGGGATGGACCCAAATTTCACCCCTCCACTTT. Full variable domain (remainder filled in from reference TRBV11-2 and TRBJ1-6): EAGVAQSPRYKIIEKRQSVAFWCNPISGHATLYWYQQILGQGPKLLIQFQNNGVVDDSQLPKDRFSAERLKGVDSTLKIQPAKLEDSAVYLCASSLWGGWTQISPLHFGNGTRLTVT.

V and J are TRBV7-9 and TRBJ1-2; D gene unclear. Trimming pared 3 bases from V and 7 bases from J, leaving 15 bases between. The CDR3 extends over 14 amino acids. Germline V gene data show CDR1 as SEHNR and CDR2 as FQNEAQ (reference sequence). CDR3 bases: TGTGCCAGCAGCTTTATCGGGGATTCGGGTGGCTACACCTTC. Translation: CASSFIGDSGGYTF.

The chain joins TRBV7-6 to TRBJ1-1; TRBD1 agrees at 9 bases. From germline, CDR1 is SGHVS and CDR2 FNYEAQ. J gave up 1 base and V 4 bases, and 10 bases lay outside the gene matches. The CDR3 sequence is 17 residues long. CDR3 bases: TGTGCCAGCAGCTCCCCCGGGACAGGGTATCGGAACACTGAAGCTTTCTTT. This sequence encodes CASSSPGTGYRNTEAFF. The full variable domain, with the rest looked up from reference TRBV7-6 and TRBJ1-1, is GAGVSQSPRYKVTKRGQDVALRCDPISGHVSLYWYRQALGQGPEFLTYFNYEAQQDKSGLPNDRFSAERPEGSISTLTIQRTEQRDSAMYRCASSSPGTGYRNTEAFFGQGTRLTVV.

This clonotype showed up just a few times. This CDR3 reads CASSLGTSNYGYTF. The CDR3 coding sequence is TGTGCCAGCAGCTTGGGGACATCTAACTATGGCTACACCTTC. The J gene is TRBJ1-2, the V gene TRBV7-9; D perhaps matches TRBD1 (6 bases). The CDR3 loop spans 14 amino acids. Germline values: CDR1 SEHNR, CDR2 FQNEAQ (reference sequence). V was shortened by 3 bases and J by 0 bases, with 8 bases between the two germline ends.

This clonotype was counted many times. This chain connects TRBV2 to TRBJ2-1, with no clear D. This CDR3 is 12 amino acids long. Trimming took 10 bases from V and 6 from J, leaving 13 bases between them. CDR1 and CDR2 (germline): SNHLY, FYNNEI. The CDR3: CAITLGPNEQFF. The DNA of the CDR3 is TGTGCCATTACCCTAGGGCCCAATGAGCAGTTCTTC.

This clonotype was seen more than once but under ten times. The CDR3: CASRVSPWGVGGYTF. The DNA of the CDR3 is TGTGCCAGCAGAGTTAGCCCATGGGGTGTTGGAGGCTACACCTTC. This chain connects TRBV7-9 to TRBJ1-2; D unclear. Trimming left V 6 bases short and J 8 bases short, with 22 bases between. CDR3 length: 15 amino acids. Germline lookup yields CDR1 SEHNR and CDR2 FQNEAQ (reference sequence). Filled out from reference TRBV7-9 and TRBJ1-2, the complete variable domain reads DTGVSQNPRHKITKRGQNVTFRCDPISEHNRLYWYRQTLGQGPEFLTYFQNEAQLEKSRLLSDRFSAERPKGSFSTLEIQRTEQGDSAMYLCASRVSPWGVGGYTFGSGTRLTVV.

The chain combines TRBV12-3 or TRBV12-4 with TRBJ2-7, with D possibly TRBD1 on 5 matching bases. V lost 3 bases and J 4 bases, leaving 25 bases between the germline ends. The CDR3 is 18 residues long. The DNA for the CDR3 is TGTGCCAGCAGTTTCACAACAACGTTAGACAGCTTTACGTACGAGCAGTACTTC. The encoded protein is CASSFTTTLDSFTYEQYF.

The chain joins TRBV27 to TRBJ2-2; perhaps TRBD2 as D (5 bases). The V gene's germline CDR1 is MNHEY and CDR2 SMNVEV (reference sequence). The V end was cut by 5 bases, the J end by 6 bases, with 10 bases between. This CDR3 region has 13 residues. The DNA of the CDR3 is TGTGCCAGCAGTCATCCCGGGGCCGGGGAGCTGTTTTTT. Its protein is CASSHPGAGELFF.

This clonotype came up many times. The gene calls are TRBV7-2 and TRBJ2-2, with 9 bases that match TRBD2. The CDR3 consists of 18 residues. Losses at the gene ends were 4 bases for V and 4 bases for J; bases not matched to a gene: 13. Germline-derived CDR1 and CDR2 are SGHTA and FQGNSA. CDR3 sequence (DNA): TGTGCCAGCAGCTCGCCGGGACTAGCCGGGTCGGGCACCGGGGAGCTGTTTTTT. It is translated as CASSSPGLAGSGTGELFF.

This clonotype was seen many times. The chain couples TRBV7-2 to TRBJ2-2, with D unresolved. V lost 5 bases and J lost 10, with 17 bases in between. There are 14 residues in the CDR3. Germline V gives CDR1 SGHTA, CDR2 FQGNSA. The CDR3 protein is CASSLGLDTEELFF. CDR3 DNA sequence: TGTGCCAGCAGCCTCGGTCTTGACACGGAGGAGCTGTTTTTT.

V usage is TRBV25-1 and J usage is TRBJ2-6; a possible D gene is TRBD2 (6 bases). The CDR3 runs to 17 residues. CDR1 and CDR2 from the germline V gene are MGHDK and SYGVNS. V was cut by 0 bases and J by 6 bases, with 15 bases left in between. As DNA, the CDR3 is TGTGCCAGCAGTGAATATTGGCAGGGAGGTTCGGCCAACGTCCTGACTTTC. Protein sequence: CASSEYWQGGSANVLTF. Filled out from reference TRBV25-1 and TRBJ2-6, the complete variable domain reads EADIYQTPRYLVIGTGKKITLECSQTMGHDKMYWYQQDPGMELHLIHYSYGVNSTEKGDLSSESTVSRIRTEHFPLTLESARPSHTSQYLCASSEYWQGGSANVLTFGAGSRLTVL.

The rearrangement joins TRBV11-2 to TRBJ2-5; D may be TRBD2 (6 bases). The V and J ends lost 5 bases and 5 bases respectively, with 15 bases between them. Germline V CDR1 and CDR2: SGHAT, FQNNGV. The length of the CDR3 is 14 residues. The CDR3 nucleotides read TGTGCCAGCAGCCCCAATCTTGGAGGGGAGACCCAGTACTTC. This sequence encodes CASSPNLGGETQYF.